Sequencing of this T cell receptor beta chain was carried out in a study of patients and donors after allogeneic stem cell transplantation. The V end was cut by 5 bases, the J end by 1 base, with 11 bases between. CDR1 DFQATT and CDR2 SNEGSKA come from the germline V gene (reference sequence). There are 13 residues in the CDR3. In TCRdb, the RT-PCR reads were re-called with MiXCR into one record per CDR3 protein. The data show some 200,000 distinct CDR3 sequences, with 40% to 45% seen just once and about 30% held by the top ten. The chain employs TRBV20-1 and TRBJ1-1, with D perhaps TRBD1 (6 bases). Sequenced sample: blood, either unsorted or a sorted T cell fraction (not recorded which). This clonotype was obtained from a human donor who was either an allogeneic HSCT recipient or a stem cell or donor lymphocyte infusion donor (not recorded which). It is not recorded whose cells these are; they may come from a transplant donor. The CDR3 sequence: CSAGMTGNTEAFF. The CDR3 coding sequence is TGCAGTGCTGGAATGACAGGGAACACTGAAGCTTTCTTT.